This TCR beta chain was sequenced for a study of regulatory T cells in long-lasting Graves disease. Study-level background: Under 3 months of antithyroid drugs had been taken by newly diagnosed Graves' patients.

The CDR3 is 16 amino acids. Between the trimmed V and J ends, which lost 4 bases and 2 bases, there was a span of 16 bases. CDR1 is KGHDR and CDR2 is SFDVKD in the germline V gene. Construction of TCR beta libraries relied on iRepertoire HTBI primers and on Arm-PCR targeting CDR3 regions. TCRdb reprocessed the multiplex PCR reads via MiXCR and lists one record per CDR3 protein. The sample has about 540,000 distinct CDR3 sequences; approximately 15% are singletons. This clonotype was picked up many times. Its target is unknown. Study conclusions and caveats: Patients with persistent disease shared around 2,700 public clonotypes, outpacing the approximately 950 shared by new patients.

As for time point: newly diagnosed GD, antithyroid drugs for less than 3 months. Extracted PBMC RNA gave rise to the TCR library. Each of the patients was recruited from an endocrinology department situated in Xi'an, China. EDTA tubes held Nine milliliters of peripheral blood from each patient. The same sample was also studied in work on T cells in Graves' hyperthyroidism and ophthalmopathy.

Sequenced here: peripheral blood mononuclear cells (PBMCs), sampled at new diagnosis, from a patient treated with antithyroid drugs. The sequence came from a man aged 25-45 years with Graves disease. V gene TRBV24-1 combines with J gene TRBJ2-5, with D tentatively TRBD2 (5 bases). CDR3 region: CATSEAGKGAQETQYF. The DNA for the CDR3 is TGTGCCACCAGTGAGGCCGGGAAGGGTGCTCAAGAGACCCAGTACTTC.